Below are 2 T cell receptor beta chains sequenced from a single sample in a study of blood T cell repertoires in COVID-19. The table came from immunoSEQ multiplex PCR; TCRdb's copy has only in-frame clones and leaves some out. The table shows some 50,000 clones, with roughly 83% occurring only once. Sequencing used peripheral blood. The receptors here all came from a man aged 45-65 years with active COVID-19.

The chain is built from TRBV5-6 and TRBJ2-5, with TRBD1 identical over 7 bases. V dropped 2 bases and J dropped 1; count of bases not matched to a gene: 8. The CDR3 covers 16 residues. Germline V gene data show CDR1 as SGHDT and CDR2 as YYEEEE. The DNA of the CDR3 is TGTGCCAGCAGCTTAATAGGGGGCAAAAGCCAAGAGACCCAGTACTTC. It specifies CASSLIGGKSQETQYF.

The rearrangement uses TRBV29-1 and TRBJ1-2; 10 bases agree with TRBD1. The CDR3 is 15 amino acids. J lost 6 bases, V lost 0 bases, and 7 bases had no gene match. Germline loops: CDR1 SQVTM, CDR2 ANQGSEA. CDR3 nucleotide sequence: TGCAGCGTTGAAGAGGCGACAGGGGGCGCGAATGGCTACACCTTC. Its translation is CSVEEATGGANGYTF.